The 14 T cell receptor beta chains below all came from one sample that was sequenced in a study of human T cells and chemical hapten exposure. Unique molecular identifiers were linked by the library to individual cDNA molecules. TCRdb re-derived calls from the reads in MiXCR, one entry per CDR3 protein. This sample yields roughly 800 distinct CDR3 sequences, of which around three fifths are seen a single time; 7.6% belongs to the top ten. Sample treatment: therapeutic diphenylcyclopropenone sensitization with weekly scalp DPC. Sample: whole blood, taken before DPC sensitization or 2, 6, or about 24 weeks after (not recorded which). Receptors were obtained from an adult with alopecia areata. Some clones in this sample may be carry-over from other donors' samples. This table probably holds off-target reads from a library built for another chain.

The genes are TRBV28 and TRBJ2-4; 10 positions agree with TRBD1. V lost 6 bases and J lost 0; bases outside the gene matches: 11. Germline CDR1 is MDHEN and CDR2 is SYDVKM. The length of the CDR3 is 18 residues. The CDR3: CASSWDRGETLAKNIQYF. The CDR3 DNA reads as TGTGCCAGCAGCTGGGACAGGGGAGAAACCTTAGCCAAAAACATTCAGTACTTC.

The chain employs TRBV10-3 and TRBJ2-1; 7 positions match TRBD2. Per germline, CDR1 ENHRY and CDR2 SYGVKD. Losses at the gene ends were 2 bases for V and 6 bases for J; bases not matched to a gene: 4. The CDR3 contains 14 residues. In DNA form, the CDR3 reads TGTGCCATCAGTGAGGGACTAGTCTTCAATGAGCAGTTCTTC. This gives the protein CAISEGLVFNEQFF.

The table lists this clonotype with a few counts. V usage is TRBV11-2 and J usage is TRBJ2-1; D may be TRBD1 (6 bases). V was pared by 0 bases and J by 8 bases, with 11 bases between. From germline, CDR1 is SGHAT and CDR2 FQNNGV. CDR3 size: 14 residues. CDR3 in amino acids: CASSLDRGTDEQFF. The CDR3 bases are TGTGCCAGCAGCTTAGACAGGGGTACGGATGAGCAGTTCTTC.

This clonotype was counted only a few times. The chain combines TRBV10-3 with TRBJ2-7; 8 nucleotides line up with TRBD1. CDR3 length: 16 residues. With V trimmed by 0 bases and J by 5 bases, 9 bases remained unmatched. Germline CDR1 and CDR2: ENHRY and SYGVKD. The DNA for the CDR3 is TGTGCCATCAGTGAGTCTTCGGGACAGGTTGAGGACGAGCAGTACTTC. Residues: CAISESSGQVEDEQYF.

This rearrangement joins TRBV7-6 to TRBJ2-5; TRBD2 might be the D (5 bases). CDR3 length equals 14 residues. Trimming left V 0 bases short and J 2 bases short, with 7 bases between. CDR1 is SGHVS and CDR2 is FNYEAQ in the germline V gene. CDR3 bases: TGTGCCAGCAGCTTAGCGAGCGGACAAGAGACCCAGTACTTC. It yields the protein CASSLASGQETQYF.

The genes are TRBV5-4 and TRBJ2-3; D may be TRBD2 (5 bases). From germline, CDR1 is SGHNT and CDR2 YYREEE (reference sequence). The CDR3 covers 14 residues. Deletions cut 0 bases from V and 1 base from J, with 6 bases between. CDR3 amino acids: CASSLERGTDTQYF. The CDR3 bases are TGTGCCAGCAGCTTGGAGAGGGGCACAGATACGCAGTATTTT. Combining the CDR3 with reference TRBV5-4 and TRBJ2-3 gives the whole variable domain ETGVTQSPTHLIKTRGQQVTLRCSSQSGHNTVSWYQQALGQGPQFIFQYYREEENGRGNFPPRFSGLQFPNYSSELNVNALELDDSALYLCASSLERGTDTQYFGPGTRLTVL.

The chain combines TRBV3-1 with TRBJ2-5; 7 bases agree with TRBD2. The CDR3 covers 16 residues. Germline V gene sequence: CDR1 LGHDT, CDR2 YNNKEL (reference sequence). J gave up 4 bases and V 4 bases, and 12 bases lay outside the gene matches. Here the CDR3 DNA reads TGTGCCAGCAGCCTCCGTGGAGCGGGATTATTAGAGACCCAGTACTTC. Translation: CASSLRGAGLLETQYF.

The chain joins TRBV2 to TRBJ1-2, with D possibly being TRBD1 (5 bases). The CDR3 has 14 residues. Germline values: CDR1 SNHLY, CDR2 FYNNEI. Trimming removed 1 base from V and 1 base from J, with 7 bases in between. The CDR3 region has the DNA TGTGCCAGCAGTGAAGACAGGATTAACTATGGCTACACCTTC. Protein sequence: CASSEDRINYGYTF.

The chain carries TRBV4-2 and TRBJ1-2; TRBD1 might be the D (5 bases). The length of the CDR3 is 13 residues. Germline CDR1 is LGHNA and CDR2 is YNFKEQ. V lost 0 bases and J 8 bases, leaving 10 bases between the germline ends. The CDR3 sequence is CASSQDKGNGYTF. In DNA, the CDR3 is TGTGCCAGCAGCCAAGATAAGGGGAACGGCTACACCTTC.

In this sample, this clonotype turned up a few times. The DNA of the CDR3 is TGTGCCAGCGCGGACAGGGACACAGATACGCAGTATTTT. Encoded protein: CASADRDTDTQYF. The chain joins TRBV6-4 to TRBJ2-3, with TRBD1 identical over 8 bases. Germline V gene data show CDR1 as MRHNA and CDR2 as SNTAGT. Unmatched junction bases numbered 3, after V lost 8 bases and J lost 2 bases. This CDR3 spans 13 amino acids.

V and J are TRBV19 and TRBJ2-7; D is undetermined. This CDR3 spans 13 amino acids. The germline gives CDR1 LNHDA, CDR2 SQIVND (reference sequence). V dropped 7 bases and J dropped 3 bases, with 13 bases sitting between them. The DNA of the CDR3 is TGTGCCAGTAACAGCCACTGGGGCTACGAGCAGTACTTC. It yields the protein CASNSHWGYEQYF.

This clonotype was picked up one time. The chain carries TRBV10-3 and TRBJ2-3; 7 positions match TRBD2. Unmatched junction bases numbered 8, after V lost 4 bases and J lost 4 bases. Germline V lookup: CDR1 ENHRY, CDR2 SYGVKD. The CDR3 consists of 15 residues. CDR3 region: CAISGEAGIADTQYF. DNA for the CDR3: TGTGCCATCAGTGGAGAAGCGGGAATAGCAGATACGCAGTATTTT.

Points on this clonotype: Germline and junction disagree at one end, which may indicate a read error. The chain links TRBV6-1 to TRBJ1-1, with unresolved D. The germline gives CDR1 MNHNS, CDR2 SASEGT. This CDR3 has 13 residues. This CDR3 reads CASRDIWNTEAFF. DNA for the CDR3: TGTGCCAGCCGTGACATCTGGAACACTGAAGCTTTCTTT.

This chain uses TRBV6-2 or TRBV6-3 with TRBJ2-3; no definite D call. The CDR3 consists of 11 residues. V gave up 0 bases and J gave up 5 bases, with 0 bases separating them. Germline lookup yields CDR1 MNHEY and CDR2 SVGEGT. CDR3 region: CASSYSDTQYF. For the CDR3, the DNA is TGTGCCAGCAGTTACTCAGATACGCAGTATTTT.